This T cell receptor beta chain appears in the sequencing data of a study of cytomegalovirus exposure and HLA in healthy donors (dated by TCRdb to the late 2010s). About the full investigation: An earlier analysis of 550 to 700 of the donors reported 250 to 300 Gb of sequence data and 117 million unique TCR beta sequences from 190 million or so T cells. Of the roughly 400 genotyped donors, 81% were placed in the genetic ancestry cluster associated with self-reported Caucasian donors. Alongside the repertoire data, information on donor age, sex, ethnicity and CMV serostatus was compiled. High-throughput TCR immunosequencing, statistical association of individual TCRs with disease status, and machine learning were combined to predict cytomegalovirus infection status. Along with the 666-subject first cohort, a separate validation cohort of around 110 different subjects was used. An earlier analysis of 587 of the donors applied high-throughput TCR beta sequencing to assess whether each TCR beta V gene segment acted as functional or pseudogenic. Class I and class II HLA loci were covered by the typing at four-digit resolution. All discovery cohort repertoires had been generated using a single sequencing platform. In a later analysis, previously published TCR beta repertoires from hundreds of donors were re-analyzed and high-resolution HLA genotyping was added so that TCR occurrence patterns could be studied. Across roughly 420 genotyped donors of the cohort, an average of about 240,000 unique TCR beta nucleotide sequences per donor were sequenced, and around 19% of those sequences were non-productive. An early release covering more than 500 HLA-typed donors comprised about 300 gigabases of sequencing data and roughly 86 million unique TCR sequences. The later analysis used no new phenotypic data to find candidate immune exposures, relying instead on TCR beta sequences and their occurrence across donors. About five DR-DQ haplotypes were handled as single units for association and clustering, since linkage in the cohort was strong. The study was designed to test whether signatures of past pathogen exposure could be identified by cataloging public T cell receptors. Using immunosequencing, the study profiled T cell repertoires from 640 or so subjects and related those repertoires to cytomegalovirus serostatus. In a later genetic analysis, genome-wide SNP genotypes for about 65% of the 666 donors were used, and that subset was treated as a discovery cohort. The number of typed donors differed by locus: roughly 620-630 for A, B, C, DRB1 and DQB1; approximately 520 for DQA1; approximately 610 for DPA1; and some 430 for DPB1. Results the study describes overall, beyond this receptor: Three of the identified cytomegalovirus-associated TCR beta chains were confirmed in vitro to be specific for cytomegalovirus antigens. While some public TCRs were present in many individuals, most TCR sequences turned up only very rarely across donors. Specific HLA alleles were associated with 16,951 TCR beta sequences at a false discovery rate of 0.05 in a later analysis. A cluster of highly shared sequence variants was judged likely to represent a technical artifact of the sequencing pipeline. Several of the top co-occurrence clusters appeared to be linked to parvovirus B19, influenza, CMV and Epstein-Barr virus, according to a later analysis. According to a later analysis, most CMV-associated TCR beta chains appeared to be HLA-restricted, and the HLA associations seemed to be driven largely by CMV exposure. When HLA alleles, especially DR and DQ, strongly co-occurred, TCR associations were difficult to assign to individual alleles. In a later analysis, the rate of TCR association differed among HLA loci, with DRB1 alleles having the most associated TCRs and HLA-C alleles having the fewest. The classifier was reported to diagnose cytomegalovirus status with high specificity and sensitivity in both the original and validation cohorts. In an earlier analysis of more than 500 of the donors, most TCR beta V segments appeared in productive rearrangements about 90% or about 30% of the time, broadly matching IMGT annotations. Sequencing depth was assumed to be roughly uniform across donors in the presence/absence analyses, though that assumption may not hold. The 87-base-pair reads could not distinguish some IMGT-functional V segments, including TRBV6-2 and TRBV6-3, so those segments were excluded. In the study, about 150 TCR beta chains were listed as associated with cytomegalovirus. Because counts were too low, about 18 rarely observed V segments, including chromosome 9 orphons, were excluded from the earlier analysis of roughly 580 of the donors. CMV serostatus was the only immune exposure information available for the cohort. In a later analysis, HLA-associated TCR beta chains showed more clonal expansion and lower generation probabilities than non-associated chains that were equally common. The cohort was sequenced for TCR beta chains only, and without alpha or paired-chain data the features that could be detected were limited. Because some donors lacked HLA typing at each locus, the association tests relied only on the typed subset. It was suggested by the authors that the approach could potentially be generalized to other disease states and immunological phenotypes. A further reported finding was that TCR beta sequences accurately predicted the HLA-A and HLA-B alleles for most subjects in the first cohort. A later genetic analysis reported fewer N-insertions in productive TCRs among donors in an Asian-associated ancestry cluster than the approximately 670-donor mean. Correlated functional status among segregating V segments might reflect linkage disequilibrium, but an unknown experimental factor could not be ruled out. In a later genetic analysis, a missense DCLRE1C variant was associated with V-gene and J-gene trimming of TCR beta chains, and the association was replicated in an independent cohort.

Relative to germline, V is missing 5 bases and J is missing 4 bases, with 4 bases of the junction outside any gene match. The CDR3 measures 14 amino acids from cysteine to phenylalanine. The only DNA kept is the CDR3, 42 bases in frame from the first base. Looking up the germline V gene (reference sequence) yields CDR1 SGHAT and CDR2 FQDESV. In total, 666 healthy bone marrow donors made up the cohort. Cohort members were all nominally healthy when sampled, although unrecorded immune exposures were likely present. The donor was CMV seronegative and was included in the group of under 450 seronegative cohort members. Every donor gave a peripheral blood sample, and the peripheral blood mononuclear cells from that sample were used for TCR beta sequencing. Genomic DNA extraction from the blood cell samples was performed with the Qiagen DNeasy Blood Extraction Kit. Library method: the immunoSEQ multiplex PCR assay. A mixture of 60 forward primers for TCR Vbeta segments and 13 reverse primers for TCR Jbeta segments was used in the multiplex PCR. The CDR3 region of rearranged TCR beta genes was amplified from genomic DNA with a multiplex PCR assay. The amplified TCR beta libraries were sequenced on the Illumina HiSeq System as 87-base-pair reads. As for the authors' bioinformatics: In a later analysis, some 80 million unique TCR beta chains were counted across the 666 repertoires, and about 10 million of these chains were shared by at least two donors. Raw reads were error-corrected and collapsed into unique sequences by a nearest-neighbor algorithm in which closely related sequences were merged to remove PCR and sequencing errors. To assign V, D and J gene segments, CDR3 sequences were aligned to IMGT reference sequences. For a sequence to be retained, a match of at least six nucleotides was required to both a V gene segment and a J gene segment. A rearrangement counted as productive if the CDR3 had no stop codons and remained in frame with V and J, and every other rearrangement counted as non-productive. Following IMGT convention, CDR3 was defined as the stretch from the second conserved V-encoded cysteine up to the conserved J-encoded phenylalanine. The earlier analysis of approximately 500 of the donors excluded sequences that lacked an unambiguous match to a single V gene segment. An earlier analysis of roughly 590 of the donors called V segments functional above 56.7% productive rearrangements and segregating when the between-donor standard deviation exceeded 5%. To diagnose cytomegalovirus status from the catalog of TCR beta chain sequences, a statistical classification framework was built. In a later analysis, TCR nucleotide sequences were compared against IMGT/GENE-DB human TR gene sequences so that V and J genes could be assigned. The TCRdist pipeline was used in a later analysis to assign CDR3 sequences and most-parsimonious VDJ recombination scenarios. In a later analysis, every TCR beta chain was defined by the combination of its CDR3 amino acid sequence and its V-gene family, and reads without a unique V-gene family were dropped. In a later analysis, 500 to 700 highly shared, low-generation-probability nucleotide sequences were removed to address suspected cross-contamination and a sequencing artifact. A later analysis calculated a clonal expansion index for each public chain from normalized within-repertoire ranks of inferred template counts. In a later analysis, generation probabilities were computed with a VDJ recombination model fitted to out-of-frame rearrangements, and the resulting probabilities were checked against IGoR. A later analysis scored TCR-TCR, TCR-HLA and TCR-CMV co-occurrence with hypergeometric tests, applying a repertoire-size bias correction to TCR pairs. To estimate false discovery rates, a later analysis permuted the HLA or CMV assignments 20 times. A later analysis grouped co-occurring TCRs with DBSCAN, adding TCRdist sequence similarity when clustering within HLA-allele-positive subsets. For co-occurrence clustering, repertoires with fewer than 30,000 or more than 120,000 public chains were excluded, along with about five repertoires with anomalous nucleotide sharing. TCRdb re-hosts the immuneACCESS table, in-frame sequences only. Its copies lack some clones; in the studies checked, an unresolved V gene accounts for under half of them, and the cause for the rest is not known. That table furnishes V, J and clone size, whereas the DNA furnished D and trimming. The sample table holds around 67,000 clones, of which roughly 65% were seen once. The ten largest make up approximately 2.1% of the sample.

A remark on this clone: Its antigen specificity is not known. No base quality values were provided; no much bigger clone lies one nucleotide off.

This clonotype was obtained from a young woman in good health and CMV-seronegative. The specimen was PBMCs. The sequence is built from TRBV11-1 and TRBJ1-3; 8 bases in the middle match TRBD1. The CDR3 reads as follows: CASSTRTGGNTIYF. The DNA sequence is as follows: TGTGCCAGCAGCACCCGGACAGGGGGAAACACCATATATTTT. Reference TRBV11-1 and TRBJ1-3 genes cover what lies past the CDR3, so the full variable domain is EAEVAQSPRYKITEKSQAVAFWCDPISGHATLYWYRQILGQGPELLVQFQDESVVDDSQLPKDRFSAERLKGVDSTLKIQPAELGDSAMYLCASSTRTGGNTIYFGEGSWLTVV.